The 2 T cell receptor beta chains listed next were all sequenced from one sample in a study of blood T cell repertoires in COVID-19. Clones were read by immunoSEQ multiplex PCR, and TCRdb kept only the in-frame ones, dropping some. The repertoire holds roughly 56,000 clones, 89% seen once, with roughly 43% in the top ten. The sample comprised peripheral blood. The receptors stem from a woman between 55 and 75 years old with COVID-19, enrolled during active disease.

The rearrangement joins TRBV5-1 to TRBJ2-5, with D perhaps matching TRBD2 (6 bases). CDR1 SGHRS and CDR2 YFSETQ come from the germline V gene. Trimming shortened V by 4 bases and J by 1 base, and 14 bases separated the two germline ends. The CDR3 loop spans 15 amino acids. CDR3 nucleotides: TGCGCCAGCAGCAGCTTCTGGGGGGTCCAAGAGACCCAGTACTTC. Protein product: CASSSFWGVQETQYF.

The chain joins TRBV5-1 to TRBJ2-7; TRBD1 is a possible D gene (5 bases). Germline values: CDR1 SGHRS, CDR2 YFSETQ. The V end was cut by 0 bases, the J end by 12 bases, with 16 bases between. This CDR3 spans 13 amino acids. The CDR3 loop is CASSLGMRQFLYF. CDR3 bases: TGCGCCAGCAGCTTGGGGATGAGACAGTTCTTGTACTTC.